These 5 T cell receptor beta chains were sequenced from one sample in a study of Graves' ophthalmopathy and Graves' hyperthyroidism. The study amplified TCR beta CDR3 regions using RNA transcripts. The library came from an HTBI-primed first-round RT-PCR and a second-round multiplex PCR. TCRdb re-derived calls from the multiplex PCR reads in MiXCR, one entry per CDR3 protein. The sample lists a few hundred thousand distinct CDR3 sequences; approximately 21% were seen once. Sequenced: peripheral blood. These receptors all stem from a woman aged 18 to 35 with stable Graves' hyperthyroidism.

The rearrangement joins TRBV19 to TRBJ1-1, with D hard to call. The V and J ends lost 4 bases and 6 bases respectively, with 15 bases between them. The germline CDR1 and CDR2 sequences are LNHDA and SQIVND (reference sequence). This CDR3 spans 14 amino acids. The CDR3 nucleotides read TGTGCCAGTAGTACCTACCCTCGGGGAGCTGAAGCTTTCTTT. Residues: CASSTYPRGAEAFF. The complete variable domain, with remaining parts taken from reference TRBV19 and TRBJ1-1, reads DGGITQSPKYLFRKEGQNVTLSCEQNLNHDAMYWYRQDPGQGLRLIYYSQIVNDFQKGDIAEGYSVSREKKESFPLTVTSAQKNPTAFYLCASSTYPRGAEAFFGQGTRLTVV.

This clonotype was picked up many times. The rearrangement joins TRBV28 to TRBJ1-1; D call uncertain. Looked up from germline, CDR1 is MDHEN and CDR2 is SYDVKM. With 5 bases removed from V and 5 bases from J, the gap between germline ends came to 12 bases. The CDR3 sequence is 13 residues long. The CDR3 nucleotides are TGTGCCAGCAGTACCCCCGGCAGGACTGAAGCTTTCTTT. Its protein is CASSTPGRTEAFF.

This clonotype occurred once. The J gene is TRBJ2-7, the V gene TRBV5-1; tentative D call: TRBD2 (5 bases). Trimming removed 0 bases from V and 5 bases from J, with 12 bases in between. The length of the CDR3 is 14 residues. Germline V gives CDR1 SGHRS, CDR2 YFSETQ. CDR3 bases: TGCGCCAGCAGCTTGGCCGGGGTTGGCGACGAGCAGTACTTC. It codes for CASSLAGVGDEQYF.

This clonotype was found many times. The J gene is TRBJ2-4, the V gene TRBV15, with D possibly matching TRBD1 (6 bases). The V gene lost 2 bases and the J gene lost 6 bases, with 14 bases spanning the gap. The CDR3 consists of 15 residues. The germline gives CDR1 LNHNV, CDR2 YYDKDF (reference sequence). The CDR3, as DNA: TGTGCCACCAGCAGATACGGACAGAACCTAAACATTCAGTACTTC. This encodes CATSRYGQNLNIQYF.

This clonotype showed up many times. V and J are TRBV6-5 and TRBJ2-5, with TRBD1 matching over 7 bases. Germline-derived CDR1 and CDR2 are MNHEY and SVGAGI. Trimming removed 6 bases from V and 4 bases from J; junction bases left unmatched: 5. The CDR3 contains 13 residues. The CDR3 region has the DNA TGTGCCAGCAGGCAGACAGGGCTAGAGACCCAGTACTTC. It encodes CASRQTGLETQYF.